One and the same sample provided the 5 T cell receptor beta chains below, sequenced in a study of OX40 agonist ivuxolimab in advanced cancers. Sequencing used immunoSEQ multiplex PCR; TCRdb keeps in-frame clones, though not all of them. The repertoire holds approximately 40,000 clones, with around 80% as singletons. Sample: CD4+ or CD8+ T cells sorted from blood, taken in a trial of the OX40 agonist ivuxolimab. All receptors come from an adult with an advanced solid tumor such as melanoma, head and neck, liver or kidney cancer.

Remarks on this clone: The conserved final phenylalanine or tryptophan is absent from the CDR3, which likely points to a read error. The DNA is left out, because the CDR3 cannot be placed on it with certainty; the CDR3 is given as TCRdb lists it. This chain connects TRBV6-4 to TRBJ1-2. The CDR3 is 10 residues long, counting both termini. CDR1 MRHNA and CDR2 SNTAGT come from the germline V gene. The CDR3 sequence is CASSDLNPIR.

The V call is TRBV5-5, the J call TRBJ1-5; 7 bases are shared with TRBD1. V trimming: 3 bases; J trimming: 3 bases; junction bases outside the gene matches: 3. The length of the CDR3 is 14 residues. Germline loops: CDR1 SGHKS, CDR2 YYEKEE (reference sequence). CDR3 in DNA: TGTGCCAGCAGCTGGGGACAGTTCAATCAGCCCCAGCATTTT. This gives the protein CASSWGQFNQPQHF.

This rearrangement joins TRBV2 to TRBJ1-5; 8 bases are a match to TRBD1. V lost 7 bases to trimming and J lost 5 bases; unmatched junction nucleotides: 10. The CDR3 extends over 15 amino acids. Looked up from germline, CDR1 is SNHLY and CDR2 is FYNNEI. In nucleotides, the CDR3 is TGTGCCAGCACCTGGACAGGGAATGGTGATCAGCCCCAGCATTTT. It yields the protein CASTWTGNGDQPQHF.

This clone was observed a handful of times. V usage is TRBV5-1 and J usage is TRBJ2-1; D is unresolved. Trimming stripped 0 bases from V and 4 bases from J, with 5 bases between. The CDR3 sequence is 13 residues long. Germline-derived CDR1 and CDR2 are SGHRS and YFSETQ. The CDR3 DNA sequence: TGCGCCAGCAGCTTGGACAGTTACAATGAGCAGTTCTTC. Translated, it gives CASSLDSYNEQFF.

The chain employs TRBV27 and TRBJ1-1, with D possibly matching TRBD1 (5 bases). V lost 4 bases and J lost 5, with 14 bases in between. The CDR3 sequence is 14 residues long. The germline CDR1 and CDR2 sequences are MNHEY and SMNVEV (reference sequence). The CDR3 loop is CASSSSEGRTEAFF. The CDR3 bases are TGTGCCAGCAGTTCCTCGGAGGGGAGGACTGAAGCTTTCTTT.